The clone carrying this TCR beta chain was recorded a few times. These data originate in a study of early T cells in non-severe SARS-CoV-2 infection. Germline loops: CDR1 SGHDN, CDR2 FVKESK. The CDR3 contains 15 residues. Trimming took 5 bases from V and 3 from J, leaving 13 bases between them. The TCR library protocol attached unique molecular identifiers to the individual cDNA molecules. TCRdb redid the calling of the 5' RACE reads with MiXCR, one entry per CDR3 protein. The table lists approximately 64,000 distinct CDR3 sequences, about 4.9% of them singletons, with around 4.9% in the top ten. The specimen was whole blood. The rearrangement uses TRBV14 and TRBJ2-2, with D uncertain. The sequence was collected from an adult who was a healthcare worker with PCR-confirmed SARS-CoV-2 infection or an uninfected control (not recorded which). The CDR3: CASSKRRLDTGELFF. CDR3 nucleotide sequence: TGTGCCAGCAGCAAGAGGCGTTTGGACACCGGGGAGCTGTTTTTT.